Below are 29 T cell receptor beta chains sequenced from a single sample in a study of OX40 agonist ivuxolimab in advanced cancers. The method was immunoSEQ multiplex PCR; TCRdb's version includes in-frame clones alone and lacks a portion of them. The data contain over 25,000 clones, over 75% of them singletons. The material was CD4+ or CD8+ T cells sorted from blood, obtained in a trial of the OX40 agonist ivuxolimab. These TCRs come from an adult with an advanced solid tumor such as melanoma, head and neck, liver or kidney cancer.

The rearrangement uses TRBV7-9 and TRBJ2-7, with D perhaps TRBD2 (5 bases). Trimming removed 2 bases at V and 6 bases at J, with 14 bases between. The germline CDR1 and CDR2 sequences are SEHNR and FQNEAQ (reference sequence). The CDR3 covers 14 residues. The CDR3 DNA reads TGTGCCAGCAGCTTATCCTACGGCCGGGGCGAGCAGTACTTC. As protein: CASSLSYGRGEQYF.

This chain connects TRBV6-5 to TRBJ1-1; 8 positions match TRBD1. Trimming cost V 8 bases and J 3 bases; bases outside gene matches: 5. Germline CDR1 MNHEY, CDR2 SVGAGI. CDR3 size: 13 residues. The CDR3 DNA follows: TGTGCCAGCTATACAGGGGGGTACACTGAAGCTTTCTTT. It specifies CASYTGGYTEAFF.

The chain's CDR3 is CASSLDRGYGYTF. In DNA, the CDR3 is TGTGCCAGCTCACTAGACAGGGGCTACGGCTACACCTTC. The V call is TRBV18, the J call TRBJ1-2; TRBD1 agrees at 8 bases. CDR1 and CDR2 (germline): KGHSH, LQKENI. V shed 4 bases, J shed 8 bases, and the junction held 6 bases outside the gene matches. The CDR3 runs to 13 residues.

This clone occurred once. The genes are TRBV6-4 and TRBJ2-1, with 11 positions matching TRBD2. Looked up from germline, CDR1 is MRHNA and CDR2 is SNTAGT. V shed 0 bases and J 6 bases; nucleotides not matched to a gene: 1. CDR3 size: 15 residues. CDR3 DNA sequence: TGTGCCAGCAGTGACTCGACTAGCGGGACCAATGAGCAGTTCTTC. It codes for CASSDSTSGTNEQFF.

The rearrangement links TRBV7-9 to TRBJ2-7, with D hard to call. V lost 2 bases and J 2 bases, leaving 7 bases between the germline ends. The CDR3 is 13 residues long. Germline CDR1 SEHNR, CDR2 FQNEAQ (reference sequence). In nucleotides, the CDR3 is TGTGCCAGCAGCTTATTGGGCCCCTACGAGCAGTACTTC. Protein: CASSLLGPYEQYF.

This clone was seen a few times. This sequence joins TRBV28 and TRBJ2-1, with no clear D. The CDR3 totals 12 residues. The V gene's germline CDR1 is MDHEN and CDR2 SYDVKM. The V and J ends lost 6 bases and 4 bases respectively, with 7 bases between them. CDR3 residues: CASSWRYNEQFF. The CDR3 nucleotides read TGTGCCAGCAGCTGGCGTTACAATGAGCAGTTCTTC. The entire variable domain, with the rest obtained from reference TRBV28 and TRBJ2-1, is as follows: DVKVTQSSRYLVKRTGEKVFLECVQDMDHENMFWYRQDPGLGLRLIYFSYDVKMKEKGDIPEGYSVSREKKERFSLILESASTNQTSMYLCASSWRYNEQFFGPGTRLTVL.

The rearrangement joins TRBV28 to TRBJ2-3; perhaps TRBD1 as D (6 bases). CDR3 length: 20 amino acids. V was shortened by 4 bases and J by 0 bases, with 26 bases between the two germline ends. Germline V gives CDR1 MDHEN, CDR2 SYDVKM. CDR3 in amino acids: CASSSRHRVGPRTSTDTQYF. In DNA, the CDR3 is TGTGCCAGCAGTTCCCGCCACAGGGTCGGGCCTCGAACTAGCACAGATACGCAGTATTTT. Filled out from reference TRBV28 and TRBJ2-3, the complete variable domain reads DVKVTQSSRYLVKRTGEKVFLECVQDMDHENMFWYRQDPGLGLRLIYFSYDVKMKEKGDIPEGYSVSREKKERFSLILESASTNQTSMYLCASSSRHRVGPRTSTDTQYFGPGTRLTVL.

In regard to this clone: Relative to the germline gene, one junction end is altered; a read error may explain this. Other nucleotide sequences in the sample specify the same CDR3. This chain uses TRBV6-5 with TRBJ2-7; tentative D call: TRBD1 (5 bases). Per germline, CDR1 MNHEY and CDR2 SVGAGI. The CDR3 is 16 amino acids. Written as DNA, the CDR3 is TGTGCCAGCAGCTACTCGAGACCGCCAGGGCGCTACGAGCAGTACTTC. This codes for CASSYSRPPGRYEQYF.

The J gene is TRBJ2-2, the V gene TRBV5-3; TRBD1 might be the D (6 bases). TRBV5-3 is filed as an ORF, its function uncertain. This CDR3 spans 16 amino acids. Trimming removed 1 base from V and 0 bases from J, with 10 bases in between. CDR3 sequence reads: CARSLPGQPNTGELFF. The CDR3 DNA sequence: TGTGCCAGAAGCTTGCCGGGACAACCGAACACCGGGGAGCTGTTTTTT.

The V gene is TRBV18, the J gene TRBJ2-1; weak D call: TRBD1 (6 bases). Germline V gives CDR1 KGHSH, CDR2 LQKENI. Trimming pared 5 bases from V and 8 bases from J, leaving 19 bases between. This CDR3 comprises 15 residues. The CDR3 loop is CASSRSQPGQDEQFF. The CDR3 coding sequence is TGTGCCAGCTCAAGATCGCAACCGGGACAAGATGAGCAGTTCTTC.

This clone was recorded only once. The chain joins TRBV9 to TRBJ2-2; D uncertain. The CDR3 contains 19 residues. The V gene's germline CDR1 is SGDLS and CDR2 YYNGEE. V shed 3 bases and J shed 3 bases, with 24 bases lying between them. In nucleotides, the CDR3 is TGTGCCAGCAGCGGTTTTGAGACCGAGCCCCGTTTTGACACCGGGGAGCTGTTTTTT. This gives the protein CASSGFETEPRFDTGELFF.

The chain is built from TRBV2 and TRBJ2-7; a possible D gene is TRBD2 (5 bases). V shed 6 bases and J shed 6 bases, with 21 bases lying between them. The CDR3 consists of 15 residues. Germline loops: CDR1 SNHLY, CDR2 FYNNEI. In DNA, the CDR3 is TGTGCCAGCAGGGAGGACTCCACAATTGGTTTCGAGCAGTACTTC. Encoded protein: CASREDSTIGFEQYF.

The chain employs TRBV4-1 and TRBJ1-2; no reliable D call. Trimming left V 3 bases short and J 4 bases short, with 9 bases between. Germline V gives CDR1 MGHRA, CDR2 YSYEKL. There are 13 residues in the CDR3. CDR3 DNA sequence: TGCGCCAGCAGCCACGGATCCTCCTATGGCTACACCTTC. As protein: CASSHGSSYGYTF.

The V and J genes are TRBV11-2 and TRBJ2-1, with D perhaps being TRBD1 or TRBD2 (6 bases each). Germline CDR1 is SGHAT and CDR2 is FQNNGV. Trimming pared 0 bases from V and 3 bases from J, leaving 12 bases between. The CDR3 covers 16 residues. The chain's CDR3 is CASSLDHGGHYNEQFF. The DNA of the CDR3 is TGTGCCAGCAGCTTAGATCACGGGGGCCACTACAATGAGCAGTTCTTC.

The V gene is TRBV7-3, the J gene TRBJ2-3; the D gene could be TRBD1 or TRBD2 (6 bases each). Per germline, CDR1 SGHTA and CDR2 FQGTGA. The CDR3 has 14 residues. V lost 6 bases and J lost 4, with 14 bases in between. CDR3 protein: CASRPAGGPDTQYF. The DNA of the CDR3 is TGTGCCAGCAGGCCTGCTGGGGGGCCAGATACGCAGTATTTT.

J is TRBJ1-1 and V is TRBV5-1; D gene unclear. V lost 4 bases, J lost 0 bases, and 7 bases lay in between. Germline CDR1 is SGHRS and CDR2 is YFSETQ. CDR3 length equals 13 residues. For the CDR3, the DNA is TGCGCCAGCAGCAGAGGAGTGAACACTGAAGCTTTCTTT. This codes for CASSRGVNTEAFF. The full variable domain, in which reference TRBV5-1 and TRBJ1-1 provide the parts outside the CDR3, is KAGVTQTPRYLIKTRGQQVTLSCSPISGHRSVSWYQQTPGQGLQFLFEYFSETQRNKGNFPGRFSGRQFSNSRSEMNVSTLELGDSALYLCASSRGVNTEAFFGQGTRLTVV.

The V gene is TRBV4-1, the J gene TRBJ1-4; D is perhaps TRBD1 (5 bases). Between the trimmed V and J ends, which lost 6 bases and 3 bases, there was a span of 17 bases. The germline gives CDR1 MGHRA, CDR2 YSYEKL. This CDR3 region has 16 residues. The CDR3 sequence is CASSRGDLAANEKLFF. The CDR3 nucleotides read TGCGCCAGCAGTCGAGGGGATTTAGCGGCTAATGAAAAACTGTTTTTT.

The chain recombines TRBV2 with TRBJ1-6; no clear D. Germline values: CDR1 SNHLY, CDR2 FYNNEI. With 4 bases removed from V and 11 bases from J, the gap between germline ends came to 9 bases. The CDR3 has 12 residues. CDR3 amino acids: CASSAKTTPLHF. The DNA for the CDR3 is TGTGCCAGCAGTGCTAAGACAACACCCCTCCACTTT. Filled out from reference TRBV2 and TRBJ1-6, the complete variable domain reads EPEVTQTPSHQVTQMGQEVILRCVPISNHLYFYWYRQILGQKVEFLVSFYNNEISEKSEIFDDQFSVERPDGSNFTLKIRSTKLEDSAMYFCASSAKTTPLHFGNGTRLTVT.

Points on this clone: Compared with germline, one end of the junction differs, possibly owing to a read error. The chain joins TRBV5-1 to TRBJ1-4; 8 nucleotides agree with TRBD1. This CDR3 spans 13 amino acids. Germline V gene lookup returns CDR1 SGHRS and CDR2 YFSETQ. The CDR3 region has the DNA TGCGCCAGCACCTTGACAGGGGATGAAAAACTGTTTTTT. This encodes CASTLTGDEKLFF.

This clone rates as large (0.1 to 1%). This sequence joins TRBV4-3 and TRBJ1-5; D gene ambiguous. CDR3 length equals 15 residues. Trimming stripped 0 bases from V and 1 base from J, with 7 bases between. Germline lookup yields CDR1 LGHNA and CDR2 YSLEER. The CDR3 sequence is CASSQDVGSNQPQHF. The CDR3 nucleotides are TGCGCCAGCAGCCAAGACGTGGGCAGCAATCAGCCCCAGCATTTT.

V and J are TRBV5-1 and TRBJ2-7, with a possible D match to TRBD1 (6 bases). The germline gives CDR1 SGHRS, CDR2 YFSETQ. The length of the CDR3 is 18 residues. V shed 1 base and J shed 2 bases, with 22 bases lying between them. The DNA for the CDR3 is TGCGCCAGCAGCTTGTGGGCAGGGGTTGACGAGGGGACCTACGAGCAGTACTTC. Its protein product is CASSLWAGVDEGTYEQYF.

The chain's CDR3 is CAVSRRTTRSGANVLTF. The CDR3 DNA reads as TGTGCCGTTTCAAGAAGGACAACCCGCTCTGGGGCCAACGTCCTGACTTTC. The genes are TRBV2 and TRBJ2-6; possibly TRBD1 for D (5 bases). Trimming removed 11 bases from V and 0 bases from J, with 20 bases in between. Germline V gene sequence: CDR1 SNHLY, CDR2 FYNNEI. The CDR3 consists of 17 residues. Using reference TRBV2 and TRBJ2-6 for the parts outside the CDR3, the full variable domain is EPEVTQTPSHQVTQMGQEVILRCVPISNHLYFYWYRQILGQKVEFLVSFYNNEISEKSEIFDDQFSVERPDGSNFTLKIRSTKLEDSAMYFCAVSRRTTRSGANVLTFGAGSRLTVL.

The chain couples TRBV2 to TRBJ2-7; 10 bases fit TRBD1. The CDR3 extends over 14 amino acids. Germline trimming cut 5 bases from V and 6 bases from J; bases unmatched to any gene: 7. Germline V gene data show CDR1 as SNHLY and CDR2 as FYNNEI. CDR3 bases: TGTGCCAGCAGTTCCGGGACAGGGGTTGGCGAGCAGTACTTC. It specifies CASSSGTGVGEQYF.

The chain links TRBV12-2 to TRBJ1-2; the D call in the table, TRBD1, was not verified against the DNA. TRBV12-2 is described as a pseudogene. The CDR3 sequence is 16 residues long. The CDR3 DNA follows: TGTGCAAGTCGCTTGCATGGGGGACAGAGAAACTATGGCTACACCTTC. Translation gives CASRLHGGQRNYGYTF.

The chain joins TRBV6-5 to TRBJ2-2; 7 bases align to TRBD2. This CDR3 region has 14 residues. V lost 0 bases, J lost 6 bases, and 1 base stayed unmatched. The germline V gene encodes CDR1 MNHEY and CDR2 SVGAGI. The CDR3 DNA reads TGTGCCAGCAGTTACTCGGGGGGGGCCGGGGAGCTGTTTTTT. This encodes CASSYSGGAGELFF.

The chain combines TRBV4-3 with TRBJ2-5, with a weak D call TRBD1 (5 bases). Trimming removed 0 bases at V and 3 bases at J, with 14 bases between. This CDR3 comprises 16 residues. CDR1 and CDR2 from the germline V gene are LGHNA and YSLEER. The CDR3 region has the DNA TGCGCCAGCAGCCAAGATTTGGGGCGACCCAAAGAGACCCAGTACTTC. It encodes CASSQDLGRPKETQYF.

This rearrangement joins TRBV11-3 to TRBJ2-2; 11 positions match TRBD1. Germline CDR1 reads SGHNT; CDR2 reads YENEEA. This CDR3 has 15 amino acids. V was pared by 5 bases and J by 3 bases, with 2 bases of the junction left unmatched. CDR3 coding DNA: TGTGCCAGCAGCCCGGACAGGGGGCACACCGGGGAGCTGTTTTTT. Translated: CASSPDRGHTGELFF. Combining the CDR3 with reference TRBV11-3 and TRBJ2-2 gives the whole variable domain EAGVVQSPRYKIIEKKQPVAFWCNPISGHNTLYWYLQNLGQGPELLIRYENEEAVDDSQLPKDRFSAERLKGVDSTLKIQPAELGDSAVYLCASSPDRGHTGELFFGEGSRLTVL.

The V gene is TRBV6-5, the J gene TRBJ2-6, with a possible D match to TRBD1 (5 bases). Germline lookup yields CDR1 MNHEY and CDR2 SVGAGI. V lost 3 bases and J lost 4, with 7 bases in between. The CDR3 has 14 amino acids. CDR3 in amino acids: CASSYQGGANVLTF. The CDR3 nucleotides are TGTGCCAGCAGTTATCAGGGCGGGGCCAACGTCCTGACTTTC.

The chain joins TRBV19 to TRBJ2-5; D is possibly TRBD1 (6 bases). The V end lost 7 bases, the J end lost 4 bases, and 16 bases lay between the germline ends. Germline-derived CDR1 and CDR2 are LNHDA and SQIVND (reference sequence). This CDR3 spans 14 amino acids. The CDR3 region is CASNRDKNLETQYF. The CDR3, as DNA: TGTGCCAGTAACCGGGACAAGAATTTAGAGACCCAGTACTTC.